Presented here are 2 T cell receptor beta chains from one specimen sequenced in a study of shared clonotypes between healthy human individuals. Sequencing was performed with immunoSEQ multiplex PCR; in TCRdb, only in-frame clones are kept and a portion is missing. Here the sample spans around 1.1 million clones, approximately 80% being singletons. The sample was memory CD4+ T cells from PBMCs. Subset noted: CD45RA-negative fraction. These TCRs come from a man younger than 35 in good health. Some clones in this sample may be carry-over from other donors' samples.

The genes are TRBV28 and TRBJ1-4; D possibly corresponds to TRBD1 (5 bases). Trimming took off 6 bases at V and 7 bases at J, with 12 bases between the two ends. The CDR3 has 13 amino acids. From germline, CDR1 is MDHEN and CDR2 SYDVKM. CDR3: CASRRRGGEKLFF. The CDR3 DNA follows: TGTGCCAGCAGACGTCGGGGCGGTGAAAAACTGTTTTTT.

To note about this clone: This specimen includes other DNA sequences encoding the same CDR3. The V gene is TRBV7-2, the J gene TRBJ2-3; D is possibly TRBD2 (6 bases). V shed 3 bases and J shed 2 bases, with 9 bases lying between them. This CDR3 is built from 14 residues. Germline values: CDR1 SGHTA, CDR2 FQGNSA. This chain's CDR3 is CASSFSRDTDTQYF. The CDR3 DNA reads as TGTGCCAGCAGCTTTTCGCGGGACACAGATACGCAGTATTTT.